This TCR beta chain was documented in a study of radiation and T cells in renal cell carcinoma. The time point here: baseline pretreatment blood. The treatment here: 15 Gy SBRT to primary tumor, nephrectomy 4 weeks later. After SBRT, blood was collected at 2 and 4 weeks, plus baseline. The patient's renal cell carcinoma had clear cell pathology. Study-wide results and caveats: Without pretreatment biopsies, baseline tumor clonotype presence was undetermined. In blood, top tumor clones expanded by 2 weeks, shrinking by 4.

Here immunoSEQ multiplex PCR was the method, and the copy in TCRdb shows in-frame clones only, minus some. Among about 140,000 clones listed, 75% to 90% were seen once. The CDR3 sequence is 16 residues long. V lost 6 bases and J 0 bases, leaving 17 bases between the germline ends. The V gene's germline CDR1 is SGHAT and CDR2 FQNNGV. This clone was seen once. Antigen specificity is unknown. The chain recombines TRBV11-2 with TRBJ2-5; tentatively, D is TRBD2 (6 bases). The receptor's source is a woman between 50 and 59 years old with renal cell carcinoma. Here the sequenced sample was blood, taken from a patient whose treatment included radiotherapy and nephrectomy. The chain's CDR3 is CASSRTGADYQETQYF. CDR3 nucleotides: TGTGCCAGCAGTAGAACGGGAGCGGACTACCAAGAGACCCAGTACTTC.